What follows describes a single T cell receptor (beta chain). This sample is part of a study of blood T cell repertoires in COVID-19. Study-wide context: Researchers got acute and convalescent COVID-19 samples from the United States, Italy and Spain. Sample material is recorded as cDNA or gDNA derived from T cells, B-cell-depleted T cells, or PBMCs.

Individuals aged about 18 to 89 years were recruited from 24 US areas. Self-reported history from a screening survey and questionnaire set each donor's cohort. V lost 7 bases and J lost 0; bases outside the gene matches: 2. This CDR3 spans 16 amino acids. Germline V lookup: CDR1 MNHEY, CDR2 SMNVEV (reference sequence). Assay used: immunoSEQ multiplex PCR; TCRdb lists only in-frame clones, some missing. The table records about 260,000 clones, around 80% of them present only once. Sequenced sample: PBMCs or T cells enriched from blood (not recorded which). The TCR comes from a man aged 30-40 years with acute COVID-19. The chain recombines TRBV27 with TRBJ2-1, with 14 nucleotides matching TRBD2. The CDR3 bases are TGTGCCAGCATAGGGACTAGCGGGAGCTCCTACAATGAGCAGTTCTTC. Its protein product is CASIGTSGSSYNEQFF.